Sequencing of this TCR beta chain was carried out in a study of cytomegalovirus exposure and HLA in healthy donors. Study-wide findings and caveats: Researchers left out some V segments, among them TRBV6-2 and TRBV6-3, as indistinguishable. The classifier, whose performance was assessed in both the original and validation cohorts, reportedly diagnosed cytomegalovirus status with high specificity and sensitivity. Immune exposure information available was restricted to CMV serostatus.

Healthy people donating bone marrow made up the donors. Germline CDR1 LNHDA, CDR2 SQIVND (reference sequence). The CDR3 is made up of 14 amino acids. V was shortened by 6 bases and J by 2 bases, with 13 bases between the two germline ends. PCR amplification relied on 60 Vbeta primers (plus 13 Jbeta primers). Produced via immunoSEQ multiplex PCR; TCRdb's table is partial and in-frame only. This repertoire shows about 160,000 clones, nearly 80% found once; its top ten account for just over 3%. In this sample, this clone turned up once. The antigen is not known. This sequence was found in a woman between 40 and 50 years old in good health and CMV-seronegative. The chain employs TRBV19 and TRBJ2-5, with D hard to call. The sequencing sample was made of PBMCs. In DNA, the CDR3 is TGTGCCAGTAGGGCGGTTGGTATGCAAGAGACCCAGTACTTC. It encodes CASRAVGMQETQYF.